The 23 T cell receptor beta chains given below trace back to one sample, sequenced in a study of breast tumors, draining lymph nodes, adjacent tissues. Axillary draining lymph nodes of breast cancer patients supplied the node samples. TCRdb analysed the multiplex PCR reads with MiXCR anew, one entry per CDR3 protein. This sample has under 250,000 distinct CDR3 sequences, with 32% found just once. The material sequenced was axillary lymph node tissue. These receptor sequences come from a female donor with breast cancer. Some clones in this sample may be carry-over from other donors' samples.

The rearrangement links TRBV20-1 to TRBJ1-2, with 9 bases lining up with TRBD1. CDR1 and CDR2 (germline): DFQATT, SNEGSKA (reference sequence). Trimming removed 3 bases from V and 8 bases from J; junction bases left unmatched: 13. The CDR3 covers 15 residues. The CDR3 loop is CSASFRTGEADGYTF. In nucleotides, the CDR3 is TGCAGTGCTAGTTTCCGGACAGGGGAGGCGGACGGCTACACCTTC.

This clonotype was detected many times. This chain joins TRBV10-2 and TRBJ2-1; TRBD2 is a possible D gene (6 bases). Per the germline V gene, CDR1 is WSHSY and CDR2 is SAAADI. Trimming pared 6 bases from V and 10 bases from J, leaving 16 bases between. This CDR3 spans 13 amino acids. CDR3 coding DNA: TGCGCCAGCAGAAGGACTACGACCGGAGAGCAGTTCTTC. This gives the protein CASRRTTTGEQFF.

Note on this clonotype: The CDR3 ends on some other residue instead of the conserved phenylalanine or tryptophan, so this is likely a read error. The V call is TRBV6-6, the J call TRBJ1-3; D might be TRBD1 (5 bases). The CDR3 contains 16 residues. Germline V lookup: CDR1 MNHNY, CDR2 SVGAGI (reference sequence). V was clipped by 5 bases and J by 2 bases, with 16 bases between them. The CDR3 DNA reads TGTGCCAGCAGTCACCCAACGGGGGTCACTGGAAACACCATATATTCT. It yields the protein CASSHPTGVTGNTIYS.

Ten or more counts support this clonotype. The chain has TRBV19 and TRBJ2-1; TRBD2 matches at 8 bases. CDR3 size: 14 residues. The V gene's germline CDR1 is LNHDA and CDR2 SQIVND (reference sequence). Trimming removed 7 bases from V and 4 bases from J; junction bases left unmatched: 6. CDR3 protein: CASTATSEYNEQFF. The CDR3 bases are TGTGCCAGTACTGCGACTAGCGAGTACAATGAGCAGTTCTTC.

The genes are TRBV5-5 and TRBJ2-4; 13 nucleotides line up with TRBD2. This CDR3 spans 17 amino acids. From germline, CDR1 is SGHKS and CDR2 YYEKEE (reference sequence). Trimming took 4 bases from V and 2 from J; bases not matched to a gene: 6. CDR3 sequence reads: CASSTWTSGSSKNIQYF. DNA of the CDR3: TGTGCCAGCAGCACGTGGACTAGCGGGAGTTCCAAAAACATTCAGTACTTC.

The V call is TRBV5-1, the J call TRBJ2-3, with D perhaps assigned TRBD1 or TRBD2 (5 bases each). There are 15 residues in the CDR3. The germline V gene encodes CDR1 SGHRS and CDR2 YFSETQ. V lost 3 bases to trimming and J lost 2 bases, with 13 bases between them. This chain's CDR3 is CASSSEGDLTDTQYF. In nucleotides, the CDR3 is TGCGCCAGCAGCTCGGAAGGGGACCTCACAGATACGCAGTATTTT.

This clonotype has ten or more counts. V gene TRBV6-1 combines with J gene TRBJ2-7; D may be TRBD1 (6 bases). Germline lookup yields CDR1 MNHNS and CDR2 SASEGT. The CDR3 totals 14 residues. The ends were cut back, 6 bases at V and 3 bases at J, with 15 bases in the middle. CDR3 in amino acids: CASSASTGFYEQYF. For the CDR3, the DNA is TGTGCCAGCAGCGCATCGACAGGATTCTACGAGCAGTACTTC.

The V and J genes are TRBV6-4 and TRBJ2-1; TRBD2 agrees at 10 bases. The CDR3 totals 15 residues. Germline CDR1 MRHNA, CDR2 SNTAGT. V trimming: 3 bases; J trimming: 6 bases; junction bases outside the gene matches: 5. The CDR3 coding sequence is TGTGCCAGCAGTGAGTCATTAGCGGGAGGCAATGAGCAGTTCTTC. It specifies CASSESLAGGNEQFF.

In the case of this clonotype: Germline and junction disagree at one end, which may indicate a read error. The chain is built from TRBV20-1 and TRBJ2-3; 10 bases agree with TRBD2. Germline loops: CDR1 DFQATT, CDR2 SNEGSKA (reference sequence). This CDR3 comprises 15 residues. CDR3 amino acids: CSATDVSGRSYEQCF. CDR3 DNA sequence: TGCAGTGCAACAGATGTTAGCGGGAGGTCCTACGAGCAGTGCTTT.

This clonotype has a count of ten or more. The rearrangement joins TRBV20-1 to TRBJ2-5, with a weak D call TRBD1 (6 bases). Per germline, CDR1 DFQATT and CDR2 SNEGSKA (reference sequence). The CDR3 has 14 residues. V lost 6 bases to trimming and J lost 1 base, with 15 bases between them. The CDR3 loop is CSAARGQIQETQYF. As DNA, the CDR3 is TGCAGTGCGGCACGAGGACAGATCCAAGAGACCCAGTACTTC.

This clonotype was seen ten or more times. The chain combines TRBV9 with TRBJ2-3; TRBD2 matches at 7 bases. V dropped 4 bases and J dropped 5; count of bases not matched to a gene: 10. CDR1 and CDR2 (germline): SGDLS, YYNGEE. This CDR3 region has 15 residues. CDR3: CASSSYGTMGDTQYF. CDR3 sequence (DNA): TGTGCCAGCAGCAGTTACGGGACTATGGGAGATACGCAGTATTTT.

This rearrangement joins TRBV3-1 to TRBJ1-4, with 7 bases fitting TRBD1. This CDR3 has 15 residues. Germline V gene sequence: CDR1 LGHDT, CDR2 YNNKEL (reference sequence). The V gene end was trimmed by 5 bases and the J gene end by 8 bases; junction bases not matched to a gene: 11. The chain's CDR3 is CASSDRQGGREKLFF. The CDR3, as DNA: TGTGCCAGCAGCGACAGACAGGGTGGTCGGGAAAAACTGTTTTTT.

Notes on this clonotype: With a much larger clone just one base away, this may be a read error. The CDR3 reads CASSTGLAGGAEQIF. The CDR3 nucleotides read TGTGCCAGCAGCACGGGACTAGCGGGAGGGGCTGAGCAGATCTTC. The chain uses TRBV5-1 and TRBJ2-1, with 16 positions matching TRBD2. Germline values: CDR1 SGHRS, CDR2 YFSETQ. The CDR3 runs 15 residues.

This clonotype was recorded many times. The chain combines TRBV5-6 with TRBJ1-2, with D maybe TRBD1 (5 bases). Trimming took 0 bases from V and 8 from J, leaving 14 bases between them. The germline gives CDR1 SGHDT, CDR2 YYEEEE. The CDR3 totals 14 residues. Here the CDR3 reads CASSLVAGIGGYTF. CDR3 in DNA: TGTGCCAGCAGCTTGGTAGCAGGGATAGGGGGCTACACCTTC.

This clonotype was seen many times. The chain combines TRBV19 with TRBJ1-6; D ambiguous. Germline CDR1 reads LNHDA; CDR2 reads SQIVND (reference sequence). This CDR3 is built from 15 residues. V lost 6 bases and J lost 7, with 16 bases in between. Here the CDR3 DNA reads TGTGCCAGTAGCCCCAGGTTCATCGAGAATTCACCCCTCCACTTT. Translating gives CASSPRFIENSPLHF.

The rearrangement uses TRBV20-1 and TRBJ2-7; 14 nucleotides align to TRBD2. V dropped 4 bases and J dropped 1; count of bases not matched to a gene: 3. The CDR3 is made up of 15 amino acids. Germline CDR1 DFQATT, CDR2 SNEGSKA (reference sequence). CDR3 sequence: CSAKRLAGGSYEQYF. CDR3 bases: TGCAGTGCTAAAAGACTAGCGGGGGGGTCCTACGAGCAGTACTTC.

The V and J genes are TRBV6-5 and TRBJ2-2; D assignment may be TRBD1 or TRBD2 (7 bases each). The CDR3 loop spans 13 amino acids. With 5 bases removed from V and 7 bases from J, the gap between germline ends came to 11 bases. The germline V gene has CDR1 MNHEY and CDR2 SVGAGI. The CDR3 is CASSQGGGGELFF. The CDR3 DNA reads TGTGCCAGCAGTCAGGGGGGGGGCGGGGAGCTGTTTTTT.

The sample holds many counts of this clonotype. This sequence joins TRBV6-5 and TRBJ2-7, with D perhaps TRBD2 (6 bases). The V end lost 6 bases, the J end lost 0 bases, and 15 bases lay between the germline ends. This CDR3 has 15 amino acids. Germline CDR1 MNHEY, CDR2 SVGAGI. CDR3 sequence (DNA): TGTGCCAGCAGGGGGGTGGGGAGGATCTCCTACGAGCAGTACTTC. It encodes CASRGVGRISYEQYF.

The table lists this clonotype with many counts. The rearrangement joins TRBV15 to TRBJ1-4; D possibly corresponds to TRBD1 (6 bases). Germline CDR1 reads LNHNV; CDR2 reads YYDKDF (reference sequence). The CDR3 has 14 residues. Trimming cost V 5 bases and J 5 bases, with 12 bases left between them. CDR3 nucleotide sequence: TGTGCCACCAGCGCGAAACAGGGAAATGAAAAACTGTTTTTT. Translation gives CATSAKQGNEKLFF. The full variable domain, with the rest looked up from reference TRBV15 and TRBJ1-4, is DAMVIQNPRYQVTQFGKPVTLSCSQTLNHNVMYWYQQKSSQAPKLLFHYYDKDFNNEADTPDNFQSRRPNTSFCFLDIRSPGLGDTAMYLCATSAKQGNEKLFFGSGTQLSVL.

The chain has TRBV6-6 and TRBJ2-5, with 8 bases aligning to TRBD2. V dropped 8 bases and J dropped 6; count of bases not matched to a gene: 8. CDR3 length: 13 residues. Germline V gene data show CDR1 as MNHNY and CDR2 as SVGAGI (reference sequence). The CDR3 sequence: CASHREGRKTQYF. The CDR3 bases are TGTGCCAGCCACCGGGAGGGCCGAAAGACCCAGTACTTC.

For this clonotype: A much larger clone sits a single nucleotide away, making a read error possible. This chain connects TRBV30 to TRBJ2-1, with TRBD2 matching over 14 bases. This CDR3 is 15 amino acids long. V trimming: 4 bases; J trimming: 10 bases; junction bases outside the gene matches: 9. From germline, CDR1 is GTSNPN and CDR2 SVGIG (reference sequence). Here the CDR3 DNA reads TGTGCCTGGACCGGGACTAGCGGGGGTACAGGGGAGCAGTTCTTC. It codes for CAWTGTSGGTGEQFF. The full variable domain, with the rest looked up from reference TRBV30 and TRBJ2-1, is SQTIHQWPATLVQPVGSPLSLECTVEGTSNPNLYWYRQAAGRGLQLLFYSVGIGQISSEVPQNLSASRPQDRQFILSSKKLLLSDSGFYLCAWTGTSGGTGEQFFGPGTRLTVL.

This clonotype was detected ten times or more. The chain combines TRBV10-3 with TRBJ2-7; TRBD2 matches at 10 bases. The CDR3 spans 14 residues. The V segment lost 6 bases and the J segment 1 base; nucleotides outside the gene matches: 3. Germline CDR1 and CDR2: ENHRY and SYGVKD. CDR3 region: CAIRASGSSYEQYF. Written as DNA, the CDR3 is TGTGCCATCAGAGCTAGCGGGAGTTCCTACGAGCAGTACTTC.

This clonotype has at least ten counts. This rearrangement joins TRBV12-3 or TRBV12-4 to TRBJ1-4; D is undetermined. CDR3 length: 14 residues. V shed 6 bases and J shed 0 bases, with 8 bases lying between them. Written as DNA, the CDR3 is TGTGCCAGCAGGTCGTATGCAACTAATGAAAAACTGTTTTTT. It codes for CASRSYATNEKLFF.